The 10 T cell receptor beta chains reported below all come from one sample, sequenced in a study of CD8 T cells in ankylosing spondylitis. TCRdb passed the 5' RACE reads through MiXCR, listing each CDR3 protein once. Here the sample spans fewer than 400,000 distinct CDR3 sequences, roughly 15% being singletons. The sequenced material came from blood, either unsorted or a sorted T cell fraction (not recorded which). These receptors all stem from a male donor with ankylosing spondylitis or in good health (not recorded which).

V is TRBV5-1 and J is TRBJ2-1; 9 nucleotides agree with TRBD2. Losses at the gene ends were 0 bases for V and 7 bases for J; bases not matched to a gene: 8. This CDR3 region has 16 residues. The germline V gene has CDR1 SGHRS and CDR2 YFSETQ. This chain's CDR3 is CASSLEGRGGLNEQFF. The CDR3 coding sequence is TGCGCCAGCAGCTTGGAAGGGCGGGGGGGGTTAAATGAGCAGTTCTTC.

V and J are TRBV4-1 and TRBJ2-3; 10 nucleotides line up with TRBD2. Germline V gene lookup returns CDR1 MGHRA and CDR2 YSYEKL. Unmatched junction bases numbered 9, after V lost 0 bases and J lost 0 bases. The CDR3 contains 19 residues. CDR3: CASSQEGYKREGSTDTQYF. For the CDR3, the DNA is TGCGCCAGCAGCCAAGAAGGTTACAAGCGGGAGGGGAGCACAGATACGCAGTATTTT.

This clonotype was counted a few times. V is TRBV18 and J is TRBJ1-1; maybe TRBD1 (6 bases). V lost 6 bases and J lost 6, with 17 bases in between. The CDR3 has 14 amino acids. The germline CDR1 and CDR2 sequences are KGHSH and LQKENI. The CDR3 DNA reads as TGTGCCAGCTCGCCGAACAGGGTGGAGGCTGAAGCTTTCTTT. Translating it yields CASSPNRVEAEAFF.

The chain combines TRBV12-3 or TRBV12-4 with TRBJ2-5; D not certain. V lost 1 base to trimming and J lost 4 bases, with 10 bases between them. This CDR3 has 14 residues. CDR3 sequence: CASSLGARAETQYF. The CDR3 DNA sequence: TGTGCCAGCAGTTTAGGGGCTAGGGCAGAGACCCAGTACTTC.

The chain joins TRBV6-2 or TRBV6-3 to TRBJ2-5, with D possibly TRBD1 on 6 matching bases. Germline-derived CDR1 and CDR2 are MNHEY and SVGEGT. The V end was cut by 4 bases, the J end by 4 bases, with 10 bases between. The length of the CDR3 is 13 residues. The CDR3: CASSFLGAETQYF. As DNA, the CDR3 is TGTGCCAGCAGTTTTTTGGGGGCAGAGACCCAGTACTTC.

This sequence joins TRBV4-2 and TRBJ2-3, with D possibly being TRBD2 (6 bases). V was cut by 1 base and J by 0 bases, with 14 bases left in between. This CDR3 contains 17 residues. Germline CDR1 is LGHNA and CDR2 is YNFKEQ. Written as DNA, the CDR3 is TGTGCCAGCAGCCAAGGTTATAGCGGACCTAGCACAGATACGCAGTATTTT. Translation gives CASSQGYSGPSTDTQYF.

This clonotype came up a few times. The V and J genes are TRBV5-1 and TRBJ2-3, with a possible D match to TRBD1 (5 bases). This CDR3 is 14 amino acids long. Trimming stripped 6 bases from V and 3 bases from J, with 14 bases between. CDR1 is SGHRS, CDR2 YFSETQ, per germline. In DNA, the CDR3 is TGCGCCAGCAACCCAGGGTATGCGACAGATACGCAGTATTTT. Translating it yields CASNPGYATDTQYF. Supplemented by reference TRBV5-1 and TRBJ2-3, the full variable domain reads KAGVTQTPRYLIKTRGQQVTLSCSPISGHRSVSWYQQTPGQGLQFLFEYFSETQRNKGNFPGRFSGRQFSNSRSEMNVSTLELGDSALYLCASNPGYATDTQYFGPGTRLTVL.

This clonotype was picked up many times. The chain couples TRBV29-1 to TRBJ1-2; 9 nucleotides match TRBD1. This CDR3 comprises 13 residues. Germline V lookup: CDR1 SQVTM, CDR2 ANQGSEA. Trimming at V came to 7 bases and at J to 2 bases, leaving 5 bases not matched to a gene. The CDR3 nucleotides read TGCAGCGGGACGGACAGGGGAAACTATGGCTACACCTTC. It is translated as CSGTDRGNYGYTF.

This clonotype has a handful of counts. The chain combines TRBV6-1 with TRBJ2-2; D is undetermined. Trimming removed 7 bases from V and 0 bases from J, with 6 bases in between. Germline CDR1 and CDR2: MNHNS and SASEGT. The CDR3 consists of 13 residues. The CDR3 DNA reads TGTGCCAGCAATGGAGCGAACACCGGGGAGCTGTTTTTT. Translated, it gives CASNGANTGELFF.

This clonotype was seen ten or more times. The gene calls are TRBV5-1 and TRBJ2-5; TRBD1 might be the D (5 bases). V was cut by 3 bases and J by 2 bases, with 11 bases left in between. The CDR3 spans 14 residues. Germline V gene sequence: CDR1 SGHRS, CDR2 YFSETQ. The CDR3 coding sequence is TGCGCCAGCAGCTATGGACAAGCGCAAGAGACCCAGTACTTC. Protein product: CASSYGQAQETQYF.